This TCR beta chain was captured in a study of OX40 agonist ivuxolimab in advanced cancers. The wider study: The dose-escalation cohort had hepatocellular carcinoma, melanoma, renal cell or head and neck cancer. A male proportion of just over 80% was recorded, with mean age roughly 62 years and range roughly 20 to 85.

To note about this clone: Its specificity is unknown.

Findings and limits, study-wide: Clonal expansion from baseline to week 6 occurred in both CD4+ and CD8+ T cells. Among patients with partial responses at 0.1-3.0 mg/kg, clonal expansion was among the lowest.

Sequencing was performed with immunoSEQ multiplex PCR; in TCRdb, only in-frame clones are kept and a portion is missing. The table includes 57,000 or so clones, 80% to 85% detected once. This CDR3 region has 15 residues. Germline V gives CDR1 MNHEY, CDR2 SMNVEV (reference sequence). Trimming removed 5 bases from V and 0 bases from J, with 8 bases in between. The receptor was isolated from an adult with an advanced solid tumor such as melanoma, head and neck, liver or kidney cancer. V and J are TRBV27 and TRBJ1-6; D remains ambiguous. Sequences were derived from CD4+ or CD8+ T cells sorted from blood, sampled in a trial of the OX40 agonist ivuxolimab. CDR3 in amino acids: CASSQPSSYNSPLHF. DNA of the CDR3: TGTGCCAGCAGTCAACCTAGCTCCTATAATTCACCCCTCCACTTT.